The 17 T cell receptor beta chains listed next were all sequenced from one sample in a study of blood T cell repertoires in COVID-19. Clones were read by immunoSEQ multiplex PCR, and TCRdb kept only the in-frame ones, dropping some. This table holds fewer than 300,000 clones, about four fifths found once. The sequenced sample consisted of peripheral blood. These receptors all stem from a woman younger than 35 with acute or convalescent COVID-19.

This chain connects TRBV5-1 to TRBJ2-1, with TRBD2 identical over 7 bases. CDR3 length equals 14 residues. Trimming took 5 bases from V and 10 from J; bases not matched to a gene: 12. Germline CDR1 and CDR2: SGHRS and YFSETQ. This CDR3 is CASRLTSQGGEQFF. CDR3 DNA sequence: TGCGCCAGCAGATTGACTAGCCAGGGTGGGGAGCAGTTCTTC. The complete variable domain, with remaining parts taken from reference TRBV5-1 and TRBJ2-1, reads KAGVTQTPRYLIKTRGQQVTLSCSPISGHRSVSWYQQTPGQGLQFLFEYFSETQRNKGNFPGRFSGRQFSNSRSEMNVSTLELGDSALYLCASRLTSQGGEQFFGPGTRLTVL.

This clone was observed a few times. The rearrangement uses TRBV11-2 and TRBJ1-1, with D unresolved. V lost 1 base to trimming and J lost 1 base, with 7 bases between them. The germline CDR1 and CDR2 sequences are SGHAT and FQNNGV. The CDR3 loop spans 14 amino acids. CDR3 nucleotides: TGTGCCAGCAGCTTAGTACACAAGAACACTGAAGCTTTCTTT. Residues: CASSLVHKNTEAFF.

V gene TRBV10-3 combines with J gene TRBJ2-7; D remains ambiguous. Germline loops: CDR1 ENHRY, CDR2 SYGVKD. Trimming pared 2 bases from V and 0 bases from J, leaving 11 bases between. This CDR3 has 15 residues. The CDR3: CAISEEWQDSYEQYF. In nucleotides, the CDR3 is TGTGCCATCAGTGAGGAGTGGCAGGACTCCTACGAGCAGTACTTC.

V gene TRBV2 combines with J gene TRBJ2-1; D is ambiguous. Germline CDR1 reads SNHLY; CDR2 reads FYNNEI. The V gene lost 5 bases and the J gene lost 8 bases, with 13 bases spanning the gap. This CDR3 has 13 amino acids. CDR3 sequence: CASSPGTYDEQFF. CDR3 DNA: TGTGCCAGCAGTCCGGGTACGTACGATGAGCAGTTCTTC.

This clone was seen a few times. This chain links TRBV28 with TRBJ1-4, with a tentative D call TRBD1 (5 bases). Deletions cut 1 base from V and 0 bases from J, with 18 bases between. The CDR3 totals 19 residues. The germline V gene encodes CDR1 MDHEN and CDR2 SYDVKM. DNA of the CDR3: TGTGCCAGCAGTTTATTCTATGGCAGGGCCTATGCAACTAATGAAAAACTGTTTTTT. Translation gives CASSLFYGRAYATNEKLFF.

The chain links TRBV11-2 to TRBJ1-6; 9 nucleotides match TRBD1. CDR3 length: 15 amino acids. V lost 5 bases, J lost 8 bases, and 7 bases stayed unmatched. CDR1 and CDR2 (germline): SGHAT, FQNNGV. Here the CDR3 DNA reads TGTGCCAGCAGCCCAGGGACAGGGAGAGATTCACCCCTCCACTTT. It yields the protein CASSPGTGRDSPLHF.

The chain has TRBV28 and TRBJ1-2; 7 bases match TRBD1. J lost 4 bases, V lost 1 base, and 6 bases had no gene match. This CDR3 contains 15 residues. Germline values: CDR1 MDHEN, CDR2 SYDVKM. The CDR3 region is CASSLSPGTAYGYTF. The CDR3 DNA is TGTGCCAGCAGTTTATCCCCCGGGACAGCCTATGGCTACACCTTC.

The rearrangement uses TRBV7-2 and TRBJ2-2; 14 bases match TRBD2. Looked up from germline, CDR1 is SGHTA and CDR2 is FQGNSA. This CDR3 is 15 amino acids long. With V trimmed by 4 bases and J by 6 bases, 1 base remained unmatched. CDR3 in DNA: TGTGCCAGCAGCTGGACTAGCGGGAGGTCCGGGGAGCTGTTTTTT. Translating it yields CASSWTSGRSGELFF.

The chain carries TRBV14 and TRBJ2-7, with D tentatively TRBD2 (5 bases). There are 15 residues in the CDR3. V lost 0 bases to trimming and J lost 3 bases, with 12 bases between them. Germline-derived CDR1 and CDR2 are SGHDN and FVKESK. CDR3 protein: CASSQEGRTLYEQYF. CDR3 nucleotides: TGTGCCAGCAGCCAAGAAGGGAGAACTCTCTACGAGCAGTACTTC.

V gene TRBV7-8 combines with J gene TRBJ2-1; tentative D call: TRBD1 (6 bases). CDR3 size: 16 residues. Germline V CDR1 and CDR2: SGHVS, FQNEAQ. Trimming took 0 bases from V and 5 from J, leaving 14 bases between them. The CDR3 spells CASSLAITGSDNEQFF. CDR3 sequence (DNA): TGTGCCAGCAGCTTAGCAATTACAGGGTCTGACAATGAGCAGTTCTTC.

This clone came up a few times. The V call is TRBV6-2 or TRBV6-3, the J call TRBJ1-2; TRBD1 aligns across 9 bases. There are 15 residues in the CDR3. The junction had 10 bases not matched to a gene; V was cut back by 5 bases and J by 6 bases. Germline assignment: CDR1 MNHEY and CDR2 SVGEGT. The CDR3 DNA reads TGTGCCAGCAGTGACCCCGGGACAGGGAGCCATGGCTACACCTTC. It is translated as CASSDPGTGSHGYTF.

Here the CDR3 reads CASSYLTQAWGEDYNEQFF. Written as DNA, the CDR3 is TGTGCCAGCAGTTACTTGACCCAAGCTTGGGGAGAGGATTACAATGAGCAGTTCTTC. V usage is TRBV6-2 or TRBV6-3 and J usage is TRBJ2-1; D perhaps matches TRBD2 (5 bases). The CDR3 runs to 19 residues. V was pared by 1 base and J by 4 bases, with 23 bases between. Germline V gene sequence: CDR1 MNHEY, CDR2 SVGEGT.

The chain couples TRBV30 to TRBJ2-6; no clear D. CDR1 and CDR2 (germline): GTSNPN, SVGIG (reference sequence). The V gene lost 0 bases and the J gene lost 0 bases, with 9 bases spanning the gap. The CDR3 contains 16 residues. CDR3 sequence: CAWSVGGTSGANVLTF. The CDR3 coding sequence is TGTGCCTGGAGTGTTGGCGGTACCTCTGGGGCCAACGTCCTGACTTTC.

This clone was recorded only once. V usage is TRBV11-2 and J usage is TRBJ2-7, with D perhaps matching TRBD2 (5 bases). The CDR3 length is 14 residues. From germline, CDR1 is SGHAT and CDR2 FQNNGV. With 2 bases removed from V and 6 bases from J, the gap between germline ends came to 14 bases. CDR3 coding DNA: TGTGCCAGCAGCTTAAGGAGGATCCGAGGCGAGCAGTACTTC. Protein sequence: CASSLRRIRGEQYF.

CDR3 DNA sequence: TGTGCCAGCACCGGAACAACAGGGTACGATCAGCCCCAGCATTTT. Protein sequence: CASTGTTGYDQPQHF. This chain joins TRBV6-5 and TRBJ1-5; a weak D match, TRBD1 (6 bases). CDR1 and CDR2 (germline): MNHEY, SVGAGI. Trimming removed 7 bases from V and 5 bases from J, with 18 bases in between. The CDR3 covers 15 residues.

The chain is built from TRBV25-1 and TRBJ1-6; TRBD1 agrees at 8 bases. This CDR3 is built from 17 residues. V was clipped by 3 bases and J by 0 bases; unmatched bases: 4. CDR1 is MGHDK and CDR2 is SYGVNS in the germline V gene. CDR3 DNA: TGTGCCAGCAGTGAGGGACAGGCAAGCTCCTATAATTCACCCCTCCACTTT. Translating gives CASSEGQASSYNSPLHF.

The rearrangement uses TRBV7-9 and TRBJ2-7; the D gene is possibly TRBD2 (7 bases). The CDR3 has 15 residues. Trimming took off 1 base at V and 6 bases at J, with 16 bases between the two ends. Germline CDR1 SEHNR, CDR2 FQNEAQ (reference sequence). CDR3 coding DNA: TGTGCCAGCAGCTTAGTCGGCGGGGGCCAACTCGAGCAGTACTTC. Protein sequence: CASSLVGGGQLEQYF.